A single sample is the source of the 16 T cell receptor beta chains below, sequenced in a study of shared clonotypes between healthy human individuals (dated by TCRdb to the early 2020s). Receptors were amplified or captured by the immunoSEQ multiplex PCR assay. The clones in this table, taken by TCRdb from immuneACCESS, are in-frame only. Not every clone is retained; where verified, under half of the shortfall comes from an unresolved V gene, and the cause of the rest is unknown. The sample records about 490,000 clones, 60% to 85% of which are singletons. 10% to 15% of the sample goes to the ten largest clones. Specimen: PBMCs. These receptors were collected from a woman aged 35 to 49 in good health. Some clones in this sample may be carry-over from other donors' samples.

CDR3 region: CASSEQASWADTQYF. The CDR3 coding sequence is TGTGCCAGCAGCGAACAGGCCTCGTGGGCAGATACGCAGTATTTT. The chain links TRBV5-4 to TRBJ2-3; possible D gene TRBD1, 5 bases. This CDR3 comprises 15 residues. The germline gives CDR1 SGHNT, CDR2 YYREEE (reference sequence). V was cut by 4 bases and J by 4 bases, with 16 bases left in between.

The V gene is TRBV7-9, the J gene TRBJ2-6; tentative D call: TRBD1 (5 bases). Germline CDR1 is SEHNR and CDR2 is FQNEAQ (reference sequence). The length of the CDR3 is 16 residues. Trimming removed 2 bases from V and 2 bases from J, with 10 bases in between. The CDR3 loop is CASSLTPTAGANVLTF. In DNA form, the CDR3 reads TGTGCCAGCAGCTTAACCCCGACAGCTGGGGCCAACGTCCTGACTTTC.

This chain uses TRBV11-2 with TRBJ2-3; D may correspond to TRBD1 or TRBD2 (5 bases each). CDR1 is SGHAT and CDR2 is FQNNGV in the germline V gene. CDR3 length: 15 amino acids. Trimming removed 5 bases at V and 3 bases at J, with 15 bases between. CDR3 nucleotide sequence: TGTGCCAGCAGCCAAGGGTCAGGGAGAACAGATACGCAGTATTTT. As protein: CASSQGSGRTDTQYF.

J is TRBJ1-1 and V is TRBV6-1, with D perhaps TRBD1 (5 bases). There are 13 residues in the CDR3. The germline V and J ends were trimmed by 6 bases and 3 bases, with 11 bases remaining between them. Looked up from germline, CDR1 is MNHNS and CDR2 is SASEGT. The CDR3 coding sequence is TGTGCCAGCAGCGGGGGTAGGGACACTGAAGCTTTCTTT. It specifies CASSGGRDTEAFF.

The chain couples TRBV5-1 to TRBJ2-7, with TRBD1 matching 8 bases. From germline, CDR1 is SGHRS and CDR2 YFSETQ. The junction had 4 bases not matched to a gene; V was cut back by 0 bases and J by 2 bases. The CDR3 spans 15 residues. This CDR3 reads CASSLVVTGAYEQYF. The DNA for the CDR3 is TGCGCCAGCAGCTTGGTCGTGACAGGGGCCTACGAGCAGTACTTC.

This chain uses TRBV19 with TRBJ1-2; weak D call: TRBD1 (5 bases). The CDR3 sequence is 15 residues long. Germline V gives CDR1 LNHDA, CDR2 SQIVND (reference sequence). Trimming took off 4 bases at V and 3 bases at J, with 15 bases between the two ends. CDR3 residues: CASSTQGKGDYGYTF. The CDR3 nucleotides are TGTGCCAGTAGTACCCAAGGAAAAGGGGACTATGGCTACACCTTC.

The chain recombines TRBV6-1 with TRBJ2-5, with TRBD1 matching 7 bases. The J call is in doubt because the DNA end fits TRBJ2-7 better. The CDR3 has 15 residues. Germline CDR1 reads MNHNS; CDR2 reads SASEGT. CDR3 residues: CASSVGTANTYEQYF. The CDR3 DNA sequence: TGTGCCAGCAGTGTAGGGACAGCTAACACCTACGAGCAGTACTTC.

The CDR3 reads CASSATMNTEAFF. The CDR3 DNA follows: TGTGCCAGCAGCGCTACGATGAACACTGAAGCTTTCTTT. This chain joins TRBV7-9 and TRBJ1-1, with D hard to call. The CDR3 length is 13 residues. Germline V gene lookup returns CDR1 SEHNR and CDR2 FQNEAQ (reference sequence). The V end was cut by 5 bases, the J end by 0 bases, with 7 bases between.

Only a few counts were recorded for this clone. J is TRBJ2-3 and V is TRBV11-1; D is unresolved. The CDR3 is made up of 13 amino acids. V was clipped by 0 bases and J by 5 bases, with 6 bases between them. CDR1 and CDR2 (germline): SGHAT, FQDESV (reference sequence). CDR3 bases: TGTGCCAGCAGCTTAGCGCGGCTAGATACGCAGTATTTT. Amino acids: CASSLARLDTQYF.

This clone has just a few counts. The gene calls are TRBV29-1 and TRBJ2-3; the D gene could be TRBD1 or TRBD2 (6 bases each). With 4 bases removed from V and 5 bases from J, the gap between germline ends came to 10 bases. This CDR3 has 12 residues. CDR1 SQVTM and CDR2 ANQGSEA come from the germline V gene. CDR3 coding DNA: TGCAGCGTTGGACGGGGGCGAGATACGCAGTATTTT. Amino acids: CSVGRGRDTQYF.

J is TRBJ2-3 and V is TRBV2; D gene uncertain. The V end lost 3 bases, the J end lost 2 bases, and 9 bases lay between the germline ends. Looked up from germline, CDR1 is SNHLY and CDR2 is FYNNEI. The CDR3 is 14 residues long. CDR3 nucleotide sequence: TGTGCCAGCAGTGATACGTACGACACAGATACGCAGTATTTT. It specifies CASSDTYDTDTQYF.

V gene TRBV19 combines with J gene TRBJ1-1, with D perhaps matching TRBD1 (5 bases). This CDR3 spans 14 amino acids. V was shortened by 4 bases and J by 4 bases, with 13 bases between the two germline ends. Germline loops: CDR1 LNHDA, CDR2 SQIVND (reference sequence). The chain's CDR3 is CASSNRDWGTEAFF. The CDR3 bases are TGTGCCAGTAGTAACCGGGACTGGGGCACTGAAGCTTTCTTT.

The chain carries TRBV6-1 and TRBJ1-2; D may be TRBD1 (5 bases). The CDR3 has 14 residues. The V gene lost 4 bases and the J gene lost 8 bases, with 17 bases spanning the gap. The germline gives CDR1 MNHNS, CDR2 SASEGT. The CDR3 spells CASSGPQGIGGYTF. Here the CDR3 DNA reads TGTGCCAGCAGTGGCCCCCAGGGAATTGGGGGCTACACCTTC.

The chain recombines TRBV5-1 with TRBJ2-5, with TRBD2 identical over 12 bases. The CDR3 is made up of 19 amino acids. The germline V gene encodes CDR1 SGHRS and CDR2 YFSETQ. V lost 6 bases, J lost 7 bases, and 22 bases stayed unmatched. CDR3 bases: TGCGCCAGCAAGGAGGGGGCCATAAGGACTAGCGGGACCGAGGGGACCCAGTACTTC. Protein: CASKEGAIRTSGTEGTQYF.

This clone appeared a single time. This chain connects TRBV2 to TRBJ2-1; D remains ambiguous. Germline V gives CDR1 SNHLY, CDR2 FYNNEI. Trimming removed 7 bases from V and 5 bases from J, with 15 bases in between. The CDR3 runs to 14 residues. Here the CDR3 DNA reads TGTGCCAGCATCACAAGGGCGGATAACAATGAGCAGTTCTTC. Protein: CASITRADNNEQFF.

The V and J genes are TRBV27 and TRBJ2-1; 14 bases agree with TRBD2. Germline CDR1 MNHEY, CDR2 SMNVEV (reference sequence). V shed 6 bases, J shed 9 bases, and the junction held 7 bases outside the gene matches. This CDR3 has 15 amino acids. The CDR3 sequence: CASRTSGRAFLEQFF. DNA of the CDR3: TGTGCCAGCAGGACTAGCGGGAGGGCCTTCCTTGAGCAGTTCTTC.